These 4 T cell receptor beta chains were sequenced from one sample in a study of blood T cell repertoires in COVID-19. Libraries were prepared by immunoSEQ multiplex PCR; TCRdb keeps only in-frame clonotypes and omits some of them. There are 200,000 to 250,000 clones in the sample; 75% to 90% occur only once, and more than 4.5% lies in the top ten. Sequencing was carried out using peripheral blood. The receptors were sampled from a woman between 40 and 50 years old with acute or convalescent COVID-19.

This sequence joins TRBV30 and TRBJ2-3; D remains unclear. CDR3 size: 11 residues. Germline V gene sequence: CDR1 GTSNPN, CDR2 SVGIG (reference sequence). V lost 3 bases and J lost 4, with 5 bases in between. CDR3 sequence: CAWRGSDTQYF. Written as DNA, the CDR3 is TGTGCCTGGAGGGGCTCAGATACGCAGTATTTT.

The chain uses TRBV5-1 and TRBJ2-6, with TRBD1 identical over 7 bases. In germline, CDR1 is SGHRS, CDR2 YFSETQ. Trimming removed 4 bases from V and 0 bases from J; junction bases left unmatched: 10. There are 18 residues in the CDR3. CDR3 nucleotide sequence: TGCGCCAGCAGCGCCGGGGACAGACTTATCTCTGGGGCCAACGTCCTGACTTTC. Protein product: CASSAGDRLISGANVLTF.

The rearrangement uses TRBV6-6 and TRBJ2-3, with 9 bases fitting TRBD1. Per the germline V gene, CDR1 is MNHNY and CDR2 is SVGAGI (reference sequence). The length of the CDR3 is 14 residues. V lost 10 bases, J lost 0 bases, and 5 bases stayed unmatched. The CDR3 spells CATRGTGSTDTQYF. The CDR3 coding sequence is TGTGCCACCAGAGGGACAGGGAGCACAGATACGCAGTATTTT.

The chain links TRBV6-5 to TRBJ2-3; 10 bases are shared with TRBD2. V gave up 2 bases and J gave up 8 bases; unmatched junction bases: 4. The CDR3 runs 14 residues. The germline gives CDR1 MNHEY, CDR2 SVGAGI. CDR3 coding DNA: TGTGCCAGCAGTTACGAGCGGGGGGGCCGTACGCAGTATTTT. Translated, it gives CASSYERGGRTQYF.